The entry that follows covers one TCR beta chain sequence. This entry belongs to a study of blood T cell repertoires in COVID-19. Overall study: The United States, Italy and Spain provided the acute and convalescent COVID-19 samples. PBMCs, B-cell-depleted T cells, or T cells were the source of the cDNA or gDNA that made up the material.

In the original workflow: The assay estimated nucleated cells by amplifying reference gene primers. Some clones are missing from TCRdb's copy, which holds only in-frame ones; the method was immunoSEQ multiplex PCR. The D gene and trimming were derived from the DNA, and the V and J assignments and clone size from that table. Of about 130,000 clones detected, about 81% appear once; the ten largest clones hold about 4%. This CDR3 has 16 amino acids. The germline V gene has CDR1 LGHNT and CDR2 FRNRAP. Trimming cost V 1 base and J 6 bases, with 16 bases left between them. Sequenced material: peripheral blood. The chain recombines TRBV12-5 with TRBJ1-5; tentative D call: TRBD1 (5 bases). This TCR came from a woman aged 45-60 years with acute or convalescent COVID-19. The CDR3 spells CASGLENGGIGQPQHF. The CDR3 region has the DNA TGTGCTAGTGGTTTGGAGAATGGGGGGATAGGTCAGCCCCAGCATTTT. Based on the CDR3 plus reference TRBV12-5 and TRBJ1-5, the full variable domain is DARVTQTPRHKVTEMGQEVTMRCQPILGHNTVFWYRQTMMQGLELLAYFRNRAPLDDSGMPKDRFSAEMPDATLATLKIQPSEPRDSAVYFCASGLENGGIGQPQHFGDGTRLSIL.